One and the same sample provided the 14 T cell receptor beta chains below, sequenced in a study of memory CD4+ T cells and cytomegalovirus serostatus. Single viable CD3+CD4+CD8-CD45RO+ cells were sorted as the memory CD4+ T cells. Using immunoSEQ multiplex PCR, the repertoire was profiled, and TCRdb retains in-frame clones only, with some absent. The table lists 56,000 or so clones, around 76% of them singletons. Material for sequencing was memory CD4+ T cells from blood. These receptors came from an adult in good health and CMV-seronegative.

The chain employs TRBV27 and TRBJ1-5; D ambiguous. The CDR3 runs 17 residues. V was shortened by 5 bases and J by 0 bases, with 17 bases between the two germline ends. Looked up from germline, CDR1 is MNHEY and CDR2 is SMNVEV (reference sequence). In DNA form, the CDR3 reads TGTGCCAGCAGTGCTGACGGCCGTTTTTATAGCAATCAGCCCCAGCATTTT. The encoded protein is CASSADGRFYSNQPQHF.

The CDR3 coding sequence is TGTGCCAGCAGCTTGGAGCAGGGGATGAACACTGAAGCTTTCTTT. Encoded protein: CASSLEQGMNTEAFF. The chain couples TRBV5-6 to TRBJ1-1; tentatively, D is TRBD1 (6 bases). V shed 0 bases and J shed 0 bases, with 9 bases lying between them. Germline assignment: CDR1 SGHDT and CDR2 YYEEEE. The CDR3 extends over 15 amino acids.

A single count supports this clone. This sequence joins TRBV20-1 and TRBJ2-1; the D gene is possibly TRBD2 (5 bases). The length of the CDR3 is 11 residues. CDR1 DFQATT and CDR2 SNEGSKA come from the germline V gene (reference sequence). The CDR3 sequence is CSASSFNEQFF. The CDR3 region has the DNA TGCAGCGCCTCTAGCTTTAATGAGCAGTTCTTC.

The chain recombines TRBV7-2 with TRBJ2-2, with D possibly matching TRBD2 (5 bases). The germline V gene has CDR1 SGHTA and CDR2 FQGNSA. Trimming cost V 1 base and J 3 bases, with 9 bases left between them. The CDR3 sequence is 15 residues long. The CDR3 is CASSLVPGYTGELFF. Here the CDR3 DNA reads TGTGCCAGCAGCTTAGTCCCGGGGTACACCGGGGAGCTGTTTTTT.

This chain joins TRBV19 and TRBJ1-5; D gene ambiguous. Germline V gives CDR1 LNHDA, CDR2 SQIVND (reference sequence). Trimming left V 6 bases short and J 2 bases short, with 11 bases between. CDR3 length equals 14 residues. The CDR3 DNA reads TGTGCCAGTAGGGAGGGATCAGGCAATCAGCCCCAGCATTTT. This sequence encodes CASREGSGNQPQHF.

The gene calls are TRBV11-2 and TRBJ1-3, with a tentative D call TRBD1 (6 bases). The CDR3 extends over 14 amino acids. Per germline, CDR1 SGHAT and CDR2 FQNNGV. Trimming left V 5 bases short and J 0 bases short, with 8 bases between. In DNA, the CDR3 is TGTGCCAGCAGCCCACAGGGCTCTGGAAACACCATATATTTT. Protein sequence: CASSPQGSGNTIYF.

The V gene is TRBV11-2, the J gene TRBJ2-1, with D tentatively TRBD2 (5 bases). The CDR3 has 11 amino acids. The ends were cut back, 7 bases at V and 11 bases at J, with 12 bases in the middle. Germline CDR1 SGHAT, CDR2 FQNNGV. CDR3 nucleotides: TGTGCCAGCAAAGGACTTTCTAAGCAGTTCTTC. Protein sequence: CASKGLSKQFF.

As regards this clone: In the same sample, other DNA sequences code for this CDR3. The chain has TRBV11-2 and TRBJ1-1; D unresolved. V dropped 3 bases and J dropped 0 bases, with 5 bases sitting between them. This CDR3 region has 13 residues. Germline V lookup: CDR1 SGHAT, CDR2 FQNNGV. The CDR3 region is CASSFRVNTEAFF. CDR3 coding DNA: TGTGCCAGCAGCTTCCGGGTGAACACTGAAGCTTTCTTT.

This clone was picked up a small number of times. V gene TRBV19 combines with J gene TRBJ1-1; D may be TRBD1 (6 bases). The CDR3 is 14 amino acids. V was trimmed by 5 bases and J by 4 bases, leaving 14 bases between them. The V gene's germline CDR1 is LNHDA and CDR2 SQIVND (reference sequence). CDR3 nucleotides: TGTGCCAGTAGTGCCAGGGGAGAGAGCACTGAAGCTTTCTTT. It translates to CASSARGESTEAFF.

The chain is built from TRBV5-1 and TRBJ1-4, with unresolved D. Trimming pared 0 bases from V and 6 bases from J, leaving 9 bases between. This CDR3 is built from 14 residues. CDR1 and CDR2 from the germline V gene are SGHRS and YFSETQ. This CDR3 reads CASSLGLADEKLFF. The DNA for the CDR3 is TGCGCCAGCAGCTTGGGTCTGGCCGATGAAAAACTGTTTTTT.

The rearrangement links TRBV27 to TRBJ2-2; TRBD2 agrees at 10 bases. CDR1 and CDR2 from the germline V gene are MNHEY and SMNVEV (reference sequence). This CDR3 is 16 amino acids long. Trimming removed 8 bases from V and 4 bases from J; junction bases left unmatched: 10. For the CDR3, the DNA is TGTGCCAGCCGGGAACCGGGACTAGCGAGCACCGGGGAGCTGTTTTTT. Protein product: CASREPGLASTGELFF.

The rearrangement joins TRBV7-3 to TRBJ2-5, with 9 bases identical to TRBD2. CDR1 and CDR2 (germline): SGHTA, FQGTGA. Trimming at V came to 4 bases and at J to 4 bases, leaving 4 bases not matched to a gene. The CDR3 sequence is 14 residues long. CDR3 loop: CASSSAGGRETQYF. The CDR3 DNA follows: TGTGCCAGCAGCTCTGCGGGGGGGCGAGAGACCCAGTACTTC.

The chain is built from TRBV5-1 and TRBJ2-5; 11 bases are a match to TRBD2. In germline, CDR1 is SGHRS, CDR2 YFSETQ. This CDR3 spans 15 amino acids. V gave up 5 bases and J gave up 2 bases; unmatched junction bases: 5. The CDR3 region is CASRAGTSGQETQYF. CDR3 bases: TGCGCCAGCAGGGCAGGGACTAGCGGTCAAGAGACCCAGTACTTC.

In regard to this clone: One end of the junction varies from germline; a read error may be responsible. The chain has TRBV7-7 and TRBJ2-3; 8 nucleotides line up with TRBD2. The CDR3 loop spans 14 amino acids. Germline assignment: CDR1 SSHAT and CDR2 FNYEAQ (reference sequence). For the CDR3, the DNA is TGTGCTAGCAGCTCGGGGGGGCAGGCAGATACGCAGTATTTT. Its translation: CASSSGGQADTQYF.